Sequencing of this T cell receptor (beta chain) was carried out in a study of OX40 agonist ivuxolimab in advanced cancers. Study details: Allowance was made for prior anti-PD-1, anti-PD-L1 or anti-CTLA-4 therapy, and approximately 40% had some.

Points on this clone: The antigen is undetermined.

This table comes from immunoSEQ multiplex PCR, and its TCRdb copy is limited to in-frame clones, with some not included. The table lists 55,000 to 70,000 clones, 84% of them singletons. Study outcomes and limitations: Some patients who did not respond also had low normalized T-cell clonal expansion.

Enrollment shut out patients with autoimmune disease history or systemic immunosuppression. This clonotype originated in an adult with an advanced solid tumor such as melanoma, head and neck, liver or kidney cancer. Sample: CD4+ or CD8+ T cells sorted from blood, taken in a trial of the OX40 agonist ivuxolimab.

CDR3 nucleotide sequence: TGTGCCAGCAGCCCCCGGGACAGGGCCTACGAGCAGTACTTC. This gives the protein CASSPRDRAYEQYF. The gene calls are TRBV9 and TRBJ2-7, with 9 bases identical to TRBD1. V lost 4 bases to trimming and J lost 2 bases; unmatched junction nucleotides: 4. The germline V gene encodes CDR1 SGDLS and CDR2 YYNGEE. The CDR3 is made up of 14 amino acids.